Presented here are 20 T cell receptor beta chains from one specimen sequenced in a study of T cell responses to AZD1222 COVID-19 vaccine. The protocol was immunoSEQ multiplex PCR, while the TCRdb copy is restricted to in-frame clones and leaves out a portion. This repertoire shows roughly 99,000 clones, roughly nine tenths found once; its top ten account for over 3.5%. Sequencing was performed on peripheral blood, taken on day 0 of AZD1222 vaccination. Receptors were obtained from an adult in good health.

The genes are TRBV9 and TRBJ1-3, with a possible D match to TRBD1 (5 bases). V was cut by 2 bases and J by 1 base, with 16 bases left in between. Germline CDR1 SGDLS, CDR2 YYNGEE. This CDR3 is built from 17 residues. The CDR3 is CASSVGGLRGSGNTIYF. The CDR3, as DNA: TGTGCCAGCAGCGTTGGGGGATTAAGGGGATCTGGAAACACCATATATTTT.

The chain couples TRBV30 to TRBJ1-2; 7 nucleotides align to TRBD1. Germline CDR1 GTSNPN, CDR2 SVGIG (reference sequence). The CDR3 runs 14 residues. The V segment lost 2 bases and the J segment 8 bases; nucleotides outside the gene matches: 11. This CDR3 reads CAWSPRDRVRGYTF. CDR3 DNA: TGTGCCTGGAGTCCAAGAGACAGGGTCAGAGGCTACACCTTC.

The chain couples TRBV9 to TRBJ2-1; 11 nucleotides align to TRBD2. The CDR3 contains 16 residues. In germline, CDR1 is SGDLS, CDR2 YYNGEE. V was pared by 4 bases and J by 9 bases, with 12 bases of the junction left unmatched. CDR3: CASSPSASGRQGEQFF. For the CDR3, the DNA is TGTGCCAGCAGCCCGAGTGCTAGCGGGAGGCAAGGTGAGCAGTTCTTC.

This sequence joins TRBV5-1 and TRBJ1-1; 9 bases line up with TRBD1. From germline, CDR1 is SGHRS and CDR2 YFSETQ. Trimming removed 6 bases from V and 5 bases from J; junction bases left unmatched: 11. CDR3 length: 15 amino acids. The chain's CDR3 is CASTRTGVRGTEAFF. DNA of the CDR3: TGCGCCAGCACAAGGACAGGGGTCCGGGGGACTGAAGCTTTCTTT.

V is TRBV4-3 and J is TRBJ2-1; 9 nucleotides agree with TRBD2. CDR1 LGHNA and CDR2 YSLEER come from the germline V gene. The trim removed 0 bases at V and 2 bases at J, leaving 5 bases unmatched. CDR3 size: 17 residues. CDR3 loop: CASSQDPVAGAYNEQFF. The CDR3 nucleotides read TGCGCCAGCAGCCAAGATCCCGTAGCGGGAGCCTACAATGAGCAGTTCTTC.

The chain carries TRBV5-6 and TRBJ1-5; D might be TRBD1 (6 bases). The CDR3 sequence is 14 residues long. The V gene's germline CDR1 is SGHDT and CDR2 YYEEEE. V was cut by 1 base and J by 5 bases, with 10 bases left in between. CDR3 DNA sequence: TGTGCCAGCAGCTTGATAGCAGGGGATCAGCCCCAGCATTTT. This sequence encodes CASSLIAGDQPQHF. Combining the CDR3 with reference TRBV5-6 and TRBJ1-5 gives the whole variable domain DAGVTQSPTHLIKTRGQQVTLRCSPKSGHDTVSWYQQALGQGPQFIFQYYEEEERQRGNFPDRFSGHQFPNYSSELNVNALLLGDSALYLCASSLIAGDQPQHFGDGTRLSIL.

V is TRBV6-2 or TRBV6-3 and J is TRBJ2-5; D is uncertain. The CDR3 runs to 14 residues. Between the trimmed V and J ends, which lost 3 bases and 1 base, there was a span of 9 bases. Germline assignment: CDR1 MNHEY and CDR2 SVGEGT. The CDR3 DNA sequence: TGTGCCAGCAGTTATCGGCAGGCCCAAGAGACCCAGTACTTC. It codes for CASSYRQAQETQYF.

The chain carries TRBV7-8 and TRBJ1-5; 7 nucleotides agree with TRBD1. The CDR3 is made up of 17 amino acids. Germline V CDR1 and CDR2: SGHVS, FQNEAQ. V lost 5 bases and J lost 4; bases outside the gene matches: 14. CDR3 protein: CASSDPREGARNQPQHF. The CDR3 DNA sequence: TGTGCCAGCAGCGACCCGAGGGAGGGGGCAAGGAATCAGCCCCAGCATTTT.

The chain links TRBV7-3 to TRBJ2-5; D possibly corresponds to TRBD2 (6 bases). CDR3 size: 12 residues. V lost 4 bases, J lost 4 bases, and 7 bases lay in between. Looked up from germline, CDR1 is SGHTA and CDR2 is FQGTGA. In nucleotides, the CDR3 is TGTGCCAGCAGCTCCGGGGGAGAGACCCAGTACTTC. It encodes CASSSGGETQYF.

The chain uses TRBV7-3 and TRBJ2-2; D could derive from TRBD1 or TRBD2 (6 bases each). Germline V CDR1 and CDR2: SGHTA, FQGTGA. The V gene lost 5 bases and the J gene lost 3 bases, with 19 bases spanning the gap. The CDR3 totals 17 residues. The CDR3 loop is CASSPRKGGTYTGELFF. In DNA, the CDR3 is TGTGCCAGCAGCCCCCGTAAAGGGGGGACCTACACCGGGGAGCTGTTTTTT.

The gene calls are TRBV6-6 and TRBJ1-1, with D maybe TRBD1 (6 bases). Germline assignment: CDR1 MNHNY and CDR2 SVGAGI (reference sequence). Trimming took off 3 bases at V and 11 bases at J, with 13 bases between the two ends. This CDR3 spans 12 amino acids. The CDR3 protein is CASSYQGNTAFF. As DNA, the CDR3 is TGTGCCAGCAGTTATCAGGGGAACACCGCTTTCTTT.

This sequence joins TRBV5-4 and TRBJ2-7; D might be TRBD2 (5 bases). Looked up from germline, CDR1 is SGHNT and CDR2 is YYREEE (reference sequence). The CDR3 extends over 15 amino acids. Trimming took off 0 bases at V and 3 bases at J, with 13 bases between the two ends. The CDR3 spells CASSLGPEALYEQYF. CDR3 DNA: TGTGCCAGCAGCTTGGGGCCGGAGGCTCTCTACGAGCAGTACTTC.

V is TRBV9 and J is TRBJ1-2, with D tentatively TRBD1 (6 bases). Germline CDR1 and CDR2: SGDLS and YYNGEE. Trimming took 4 bases from V and 4 from J, leaving 17 bases between them. The CDR3 is made up of 15 amino acids. DNA for the CDR3: TGTGCCAGCAGCACCCGAATGGACAGCGCCTATGGCTACACCTTC. This translates into CASSTRMDSAYGYTF.

V gene TRBV27 combines with J gene TRBJ2-6, with a possible D match to TRBD1 (5 bases). The CDR3 contains 16 residues. CDR1 and CDR2 from the germline V gene are MNHEY and SMNVEV (reference sequence). V lost 2 bases to trimming and J lost 2 bases, with 10 bases between them. CDR3 sequence: CASSLSIGAGANVLTF. In nucleotides, the CDR3 is TGTGCCAGCAGTTTAAGCATAGGGGCTGGGGCCAACGTCCTGACTTTC.

The chain employs TRBV6-4 and TRBJ2-3; D gene ambiguous. Trimming removed 9 bases from V and 3 bases from J, with 16 bases in between. This CDR3 region has 14 residues. Germline-derived CDR1 and CDR2 are MRHNA and SNTAGT. The CDR3 here is CASSLSDGTDTQYF. DNA of the CDR3: TGTGCCAGTTCCTTGTCGGACGGAACAGATACGCAGTATTTT.

This chain joins TRBV6-2 or TRBV6-3 and TRBJ2-5; the D gene is possibly TRBD1 (6 bases). V shed 2 bases and J shed 1 base, with 23 bases lying between them. Germline values: CDR1 MNHEY, CDR2 SVGEGT. This CDR3 contains 19 residues. CDR3 sequence reads: CASSYSRFDRTYPQETQYF. The CDR3 DNA follows: TGTGCCAGCAGTTACAGCCGGTTTGACAGGACCTACCCCCAAGAGACCCAGTACTTC.

The chain employs TRBV11-3 and TRBJ1-2; 7 bases align to TRBD1. Germline values: CDR1 SGHNT, CDR2 YENEEA. The CDR3 loop spans 18 amino acids. The junction had 17 bases not matched to a gene; V was cut back by 4 bases and J by 3 bases. The CDR3 reads CASSSVEPEGQGDYGYTF. CDR3 nucleotides: TGTGCCAGCAGCTCAGTAGAGCCCGAGGGGCAGGGGGACTATGGCTACACCTTC.

This chain uses TRBV29-1 with TRBJ1-5; no definite D call. Trimming left V 4 bases short and J 3 bases short, with 4 bases between. The CDR3 runs to 11 residues. Germline V lookup: CDR1 SQVTM, CDR2 ANQGSEA. This CDR3 reads CSVGVNQPQHF. In DNA, the CDR3 is TGCAGCGTTGGGGTCAATCAGCCCCAGCATTTT.

The genes are TRBV4-3 and TRBJ1-6, with unresolved D. V was cut by 10 bases and J by 0 bases, with 13 bases left in between. CDR3 length: 15 residues. Germline V lookup: CDR1 LGHNA, CDR2 YSLEER. CDR3 residues: CATRDSSSYNSPLHF. The CDR3, as DNA: TGCGCCACCAGAGACTCTAGCTCCTATAATTCACCCCTCCACTTT.

The genes are TRBV4-3 and TRBJ2-7, with 8 bases lining up with TRBD1. This CDR3 has 17 amino acids. J lost 2 bases, V lost 0 bases, and 9 bases had no gene match. Germline loops: CDR1 LGHNA, CDR2 YSLEER. The CDR3 protein is CASSQDGSGTGAYEQYF. CDR3 bases: TGCGCCAGCAGCCAAGATGGCTCGGGGACAGGAGCCTACGAGCAGTACTTC.